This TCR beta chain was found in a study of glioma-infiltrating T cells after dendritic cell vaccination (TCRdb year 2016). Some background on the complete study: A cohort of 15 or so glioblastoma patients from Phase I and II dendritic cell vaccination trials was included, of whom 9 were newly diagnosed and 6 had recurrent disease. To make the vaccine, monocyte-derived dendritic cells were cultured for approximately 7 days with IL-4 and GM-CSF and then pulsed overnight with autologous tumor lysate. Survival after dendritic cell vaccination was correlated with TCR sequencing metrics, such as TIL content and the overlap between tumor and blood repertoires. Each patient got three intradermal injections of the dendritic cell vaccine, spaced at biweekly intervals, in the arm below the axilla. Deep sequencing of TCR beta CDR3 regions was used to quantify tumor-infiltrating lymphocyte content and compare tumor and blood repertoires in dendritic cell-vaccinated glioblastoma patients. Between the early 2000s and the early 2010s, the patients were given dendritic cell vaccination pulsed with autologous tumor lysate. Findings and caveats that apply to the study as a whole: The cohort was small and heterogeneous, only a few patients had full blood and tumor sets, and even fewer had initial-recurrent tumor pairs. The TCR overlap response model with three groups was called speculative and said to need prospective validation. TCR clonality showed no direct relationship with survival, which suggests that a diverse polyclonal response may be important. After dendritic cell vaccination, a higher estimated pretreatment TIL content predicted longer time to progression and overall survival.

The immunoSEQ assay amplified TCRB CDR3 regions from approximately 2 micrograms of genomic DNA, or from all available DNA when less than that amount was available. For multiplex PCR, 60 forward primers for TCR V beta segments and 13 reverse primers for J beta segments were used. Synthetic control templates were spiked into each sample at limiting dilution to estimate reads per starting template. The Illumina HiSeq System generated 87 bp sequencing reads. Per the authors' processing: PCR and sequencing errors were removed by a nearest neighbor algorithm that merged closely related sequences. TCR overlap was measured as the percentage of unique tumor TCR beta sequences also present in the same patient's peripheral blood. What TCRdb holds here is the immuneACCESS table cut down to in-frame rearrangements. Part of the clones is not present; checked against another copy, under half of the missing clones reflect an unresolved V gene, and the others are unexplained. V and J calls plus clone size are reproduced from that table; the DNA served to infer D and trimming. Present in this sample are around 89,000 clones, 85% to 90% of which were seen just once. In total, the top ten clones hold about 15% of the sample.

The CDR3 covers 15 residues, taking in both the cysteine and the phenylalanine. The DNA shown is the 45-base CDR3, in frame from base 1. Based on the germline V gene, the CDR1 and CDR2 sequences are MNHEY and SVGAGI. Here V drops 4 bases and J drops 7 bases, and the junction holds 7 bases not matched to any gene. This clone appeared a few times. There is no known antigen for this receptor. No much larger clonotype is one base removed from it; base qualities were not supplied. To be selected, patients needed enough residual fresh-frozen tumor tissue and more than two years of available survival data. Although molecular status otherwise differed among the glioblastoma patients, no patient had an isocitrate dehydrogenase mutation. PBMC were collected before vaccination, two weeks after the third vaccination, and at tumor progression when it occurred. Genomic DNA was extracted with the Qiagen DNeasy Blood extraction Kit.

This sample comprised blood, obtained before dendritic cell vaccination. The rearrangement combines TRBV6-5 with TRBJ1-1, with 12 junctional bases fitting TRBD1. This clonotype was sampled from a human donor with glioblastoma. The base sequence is TGTGCCAGCAGTTTCTCCGGGACAGGGGGCCATGAAGCTTTCTTT. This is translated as CASSFSGTGGHEAFF.